This is a list of T cell receptor beta chains from one sample in a study of a mutant IDH1 vaccine in newly diagnosed glioma. The antigens for these receptors are not known. Assay: immunoSEQ multiplex PCR; the TCRdb copy retains only in-frame clones and omits some. The data contain some 80,000 clones, around 85% of them singletons. The specimen was PBMCs, collected from a glioma patient whose treatment included an IDH1 peptide vaccine. These receptors were taken from a woman in her forties or fifties with glioma. CDR3s include the opening cysteine and the closing phenylalanine or tryptophan. The order of the fields is CDR3 protein, CDR3 DNA, V gene, D gene, clone size, J gene. The D gene is left open where the match is weak. Where a row states a size, it is once, few, many or the class of an expanded clone; other rows omit it.

CDR3: CASSFWGEAFF
DNA: TGTGCCAGCAGTTTTTGGGGGGAAGCTTTCTTT
V: TRBV28
D: NA
size: NA
J: TRBJ1-1

CDR3: CASSFPPNEQGETQYF
DNA: TGTGCCAGCAGTTTCCCTCCCAACGAGCAGGGAGAGACCCAGTACTTC
V: TRBV28
D: NA
size: NA
J: TRBJ2-5

CDR3: CASSLSGHLYNEQFF
DNA: TGTGCCAGCAGTTTATCGGGACACTTGTACAATGAGCAGTTCTTC
V: TRBV27
D: NA
size: NA
J: TRBJ2-1

CDR3: CASSLGTAATGVGGYTF
DNA: TGCGCCAGCAGCCTAGGGACCGCTGCCACAGGGGTGGGTGGCTACACCTTC
V: TRBV4-1
D: TRBD1
size: NA
J: TRBJ1-2

CDR3: CASSELQKTDTQYF
DNA: TGTGCCAGCAGTGAACTCCAAAAAACAGATACGCAGTATTTT
V: TRBV2
D: NA
size: NA
J: TRBJ2-3

CDR3: CASGLPELNYGYTF
DNA: TGTGCTAGTGGTTTGCCAGAGTTAAACTATGGCTACACCTTC
V: TRBV12-5
D: NA
size: NA
J: TRBJ1-2

CDR3: CASSTAVLYAGELFF
DNA: TGTGCCAGCAGCACTGCGGTTCTATACGCCGGGGAGCTGTTTTTT
V: TRBV28
D: NA
size: NA
J: TRBJ2-2

CDR3: CASSVETGFPYEQYF
DNA: TGTGCCAGCAGTGTCGAGACAGGGTTTCCCTACGAGCAGTACTTC
V: TRBV6-5
D: TRBD1
size: NA
J: TRBJ2-7

CDR3: CASSPRLAGEQFQYF
DNA: TGTGCCAGCAGCCCGCGACTAGCGGGAGAACAGTTCCAGTACTTC
V: TRBV7-9
D: TRBD2
size: NA
J: TRBJ2-5

CDR3: CASSETSGSVETQYF
DNA: TGTGCCAGCAGTGAGACTAGCGGGAGTGTTGAGACCCAGTACTTC
V: TRBV2
D: TRBD2
size: NA
J: TRBJ2-5

CDR3: CASRLLSNTGELFF
DNA: TGTGCCAGCAGACTACTAAGTAACACCGGGGAGCTGTTTTTT
V: TRBV6-1
D: NA
size: NA
J: TRBJ2-2

CDR3: CASSRDPTDTQYF
DNA: TGTGCCAGCTCCAGGGACCCCACAGATACGCAGTATTTT
V: TRBV18
D: NA
size: NA
J: TRBJ2-3

CDR3: CASSLSQTGFYEQYF
DNA: TGTGCCAGCAGTTTGAGCCAGACAGGGTTTTACGAGCAGTACTTC
V: TRBV28
D: TRBD1
size: NA
J: TRBJ2-7

CDR3: CASRSGTGSYEQYF
DNA: TGTGCCAGCAGGTCCGGGACAGGGTCCTACGAGCAGTACTTC
V: TRBV6-5
D: TRBD1
size: NA
J: TRBJ2-7

CDR3: CASSKSGGTYGYTF
DNA: TGTGCCAGCAGTAAGTCAGGAGGAACCTATGGCTACACCTTC
V: TRBV6-1
D: NA
size: NA
J: TRBJ1-2

CDR3: CASSPGSSNTDTQYF
DNA: TGTGCCAGCAGCCCGGGGAGTTCGAACACAGATACGCAGTATTTT
V: TRBV7-3
D: NA
size: NA
J: TRBJ2-3

CDR3: CASSVQDGNNEQFF
DNA: TGTGCCAGCAGCGTCCAGGACGGAAATAATGAGCAGTTCTTC
V: TRBV9
D: NA
size: NA
J: TRBJ2-1

CDR3: CASRESRAWGYTF
DNA: TGTGCCAGTAGAGAGTCAAGGGCCTGGGGCTACACCTTC
V: TRBV19
D: NA
size: NA
J: TRBJ1-2

CDR3: CASRVIGEGTEAFF
DNA: TGTGCCAGCAGGGTGATCGGGGAGGGCACTGAAGCTTTCTTT
V: TRBV2
D: NA
size: NA
J: TRBJ1-1

CDR3: CASSNTVYEQYF
DNA: TGTGCCAGCAGCAACACAGTCTACGAGCAGTACTTC
V: TRBV7-9
D: NA
size: NA
J: TRBJ2-7

CDR3: CASRGTSGRATFF
DNA: TGTGCCAGCAGGGGGACTAGCGGGAGGGCCACGTTCTTC
V: TRBV27
D: TRBD2
size: NA
J: TRBJ2-1

CDR3: CASSNTYEQYF
DNA: TGCGCCAGCAGTAACACCTACGAGCAGTACTTC
V: TRBV5-1
D: NA
size: NA
J: TRBJ2-7

CDR3: CASSSTGDNTGELFF
DNA: TGCGCCAGCAGCTCGACAGGAGATAACACCGGGGAGCTGTTTTTT
V: TRBV5-1
D: NA
size: NA
J: TRBJ2-2

CDR3: CASSTGDQETQYF
DNA: TGTGCCAGCTCGACAGGGGACCAAGAGACCCAGTACTTC
V: TRBV28
D: TRBD1
size: NA
J: TRBJ2-5

CDR3: CASSLEGQGGNSPLHF
DNA: TGCGCCAGCAGCTTGGAGGGCCAGGGTGGTAATTCACCCCTCCACTTT
V: TRBV5-1
D: NA
size: NA
J: TRBJ1-6

CDR3: CASSVAGDSQETQYF
DNA: TGTGCCAGCAGCGTAGCTGGGGACAGTCAAGAGACCCAGTACTTC
V: TRBV9
D: TRBD1
size: NA
J: TRBJ2-5

CDR3: CASRPQGYLHNEQFF
DNA: TGTGCCAGCAGACCACAGGGTTACCTACACAATGAGCAGTTCTTC
V: TRBV5-4
D: NA
size: NA
J: TRBJ2-1

CDR3: CASRANSNQPQHF
DNA: TGTGCCAGCAGGGCGAATAGCAATCAGCCCCAGCATTTT
V: TRBV28
D: NA
size: NA
J: TRBJ1-5

CDR3: CASSYDRANTEAFF
DNA: TGTGCCAGCAGTTACGACAGGGCGAACACTGAAGCTTTCTTT
V: TRBV6-5
D: TRBD1
size: few
J: TRBJ1-1

CDR3: CASSILRQGEPEAFF
DNA: TGTGCCAGTAGTATACTCCGACAGGGAGAGCCTGAAGCTTTCTTT
V: TRBV19
D: TRBD1
size: NA
J: TRBJ1-1

CDR3: CASSSEGTGELFF
DNA: TGTGCCAGCAGTTCGGAGGGGACTGGGGAGCTGTTTTTT
V: TRBV6-6
D: NA
size: NA
J: TRBJ2-2

CDR3: CASSPLLLPDTSYNEQFF
DNA: TGTGCCAGCAGCCCTCTCCTTCTGCCTGATACCTCCTACAATGAGCAGTTCTTC
V: TRBV7-8
D: NA
size: NA
J: TRBJ2-1

CDR3: CASSDGVRQPQHF
DNA: TGTGCCAGCAGTGATGGGGTTAGGCAGCCCCAGCATTTT
V: TRBV2
D: NA
size: NA
J: TRBJ1-5

CDR3: CASSPRQGADGYTF
DNA: TGTGCCAGCTCACCTCGACAGGGGGCTGATGGCTACACCTTC
V: TRBV18
D: TRBD1
size: NA
J: TRBJ1-2

CDR3: CASSQGLAESYNEQFF
DNA: TGTGCCAGCAGCCAGGGACTAGCGGAATCCTACAATGAGCAGTTCTTC
V: TRBV5-4
D: TRBD2
size: NA
J: TRBJ2-1

CDR3: CASRFRDGGYTF
DNA: TGTGCCAGCAGATTCCGGGACGGTGGCTACACCTTC
V: TRBV27
D: NA
size: NA
J: TRBJ1-2

CDR3: CASSLGAQNIQYF
DNA: TGCGCCAGCAGCTTGGGGGCGCAAAACATTCAGTACTTC
V: TRBV5-1
D: NA
size: NA
J: TRBJ2-4

CDR3: CASRSGGLTNEKLFF
DNA: TGTGCCAGCCGGTCGGGGGGACTTACTAATGAAAAACTGTTTTTT
V: TRBV6-5
D: NA
size: NA
J: TRBJ1-4

CDR3: CASSSWTRGETQYF
DNA: TGTGCCAGCAGTTCCTGGACGCGAGGGGAGACCCAGTACTTC
V: TRBV7-9
D: NA
size: NA
J: TRBJ2-5

CDR3: CASTWAGVTGELFF
DNA: TGTGCCAGCACTTGGGCGGGCGTCACCGGGGAGCTGTTTTTT
V: TRBV27
D: NA
size: once
J: TRBJ2-2

CDR3: CASSSGLAGGYEQFF
DNA: TGTGCCAGCAGCTCGGGACTAGCGGGAGGATATGAGCAGTTCTTC
V: TRBV5-4
D: TRBD2
size: NA
J: TRBJ2-1

CDR3: CASSYKGGGNQPQHF
DNA: TGTGCCAGCAGTTACAAGGGGGGCGGCAATCAGCCCCAGCATTTT
V: TRBV6-5
D: NA
size: NA
J: TRBJ1-5

CDR3: CACRVSYEQYF
DNA: TGTGCCTGCCGAGTCTCCTACGAGCAGTACTTC
V: TRBV2
D: NA
size: few
J: TRBJ2-7

CDR3: CASSIDKMARAGGTDTQYF
DNA: TGTGCCAGTAGTATAGATAAGATGGCCAGAGCCGGGGGCACAGATACGCAGTATTTT
V: TRBV19
D: NA
size: NA
J: TRBJ2-3

CDR3: CASRKTEDSEQFF
DNA: TGCGCCAGCAGAAAGACAGAAGACAGTGAGCAGTTCTTC
V: TRBV5-1
D: NA
size: NA
J: TRBJ2-1

CDR3: CASSWDRVGEQYF
DNA: TGTGCCAGCAGTTGGGACAGGGTCGGTGAGCAGTACTTC
V: TRBV27
D: TRBD1
size: NA
J: TRBJ2-7

CDR3: CASSLWTGGTEAFF
DNA: TGTGCCAGCAGCCTTTGGACAGGTGGAACTGAAGCTTTCTTT
V: TRBV5-4
D: TRBD1
size: few
J: TRBJ1-1

CDR3: CASRPRTGPYEQYF
DNA: TGTGCCAGCAGGCCTAGGACAGGGCCCTACGAGCAGTACTTC
V: TRBV27
D: TRBD1
size: NA
J: TRBJ2-7

CDR3: CASSHQTDMNTEAFF
DNA: TGTGCCAGCAGCCACCAGACGGACATGAACACTGAAGCTTTCTTT
V: TRBV7-2
D: NA
size: NA
J: TRBJ1-1

CDR3: CASSPQRANYGYTF
DNA: TGTGCCAGCAGCCCCCAACGAGCTAACTATGGCTACACCTTC
V: TRBV27
D: NA
size: NA
J: TRBJ1-2

CDR3: CAISRLAGANEQFF
DNA: TGTGCCATCAGTAGACTAGCGGGAGCCAATGAGCAGTTCTTC
V: TRBV10-3
D: TRBD2
size: NA
J: TRBJ2-1

CDR3: CAWSVRIAGYSNQPQHF
DNA: TGTGCCTGGAGTGTAAGGATTGCAGGCTATAGCAATCAGCCCCAGCATTTT
V: TRBV30
D: NA
size: NA
J: TRBJ1-5

CDR3: CASSLSPPSYEQYF
DNA: TGCGCCAGCAGCTTGAGCCCACCCTCCTACGAGCAGTACTTC
V: TRBV5-1
D: NA
size: NA
J: TRBJ2-7

CDR3: CASSGGGFSYNEQFF
DNA: TGTGCCAGCAGCGGCGGGGGGTTCTCCTACAATGAGCAGTTCTTC
V: TRBV7-8
D: TRBD2
size: NA
J: TRBJ2-1